The entry below gives a single T cell receptor (beta chain) sequence along with its context. V lost 3 bases, J lost 2 bases, and 3 bases lay in between. Germline CDR1 reads SNHLY; CDR2 reads FYNNEI. This CDR3 has 12 amino acids. This record comes from a study of control samples from healthy donors and cancer patients. This table comes from immunoSEQ multiplex PCR, and its TCRdb copy is limited to in-frame clones, with some not included. The data hold just over 150,000 clones, with nearly 95% observed a single time. The genes are TRBV2 and TRBJ2-3, with unresolved D. This receptor was identified in a man aged 45-65 years in good health. Sequenced input: blood. The CDR3 reads CASSDYTDTQYF. CDR3 DNA: TGTGCCAGCAGTGATTACACAGATACGCAGTATTTT.